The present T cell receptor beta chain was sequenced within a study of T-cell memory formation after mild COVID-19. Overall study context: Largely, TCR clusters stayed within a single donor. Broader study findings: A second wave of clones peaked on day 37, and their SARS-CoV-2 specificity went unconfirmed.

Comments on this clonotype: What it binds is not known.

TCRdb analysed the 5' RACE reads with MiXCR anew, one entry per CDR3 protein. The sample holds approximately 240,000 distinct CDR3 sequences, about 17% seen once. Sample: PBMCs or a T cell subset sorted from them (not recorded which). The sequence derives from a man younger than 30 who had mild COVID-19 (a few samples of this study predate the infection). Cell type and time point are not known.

The CDR3 coding sequence is TGTGCCAGCAGCCCAACCTTCTTGTCGAACACCGGGGAGCTGTTTTTT. Translated: CASSPTFLSNTGELFF. The chain recombines TRBV13 with TRBJ2-2; D is unresolved. Germline V gene data show CDR1 as PRHDT and CDR2 as FYEKMQ (reference sequence). The CDR3 is made up of 16 amino acids. Trimming shortened V by 5 bases and J by 0 bases, and 13 bases separated the two germline ends.